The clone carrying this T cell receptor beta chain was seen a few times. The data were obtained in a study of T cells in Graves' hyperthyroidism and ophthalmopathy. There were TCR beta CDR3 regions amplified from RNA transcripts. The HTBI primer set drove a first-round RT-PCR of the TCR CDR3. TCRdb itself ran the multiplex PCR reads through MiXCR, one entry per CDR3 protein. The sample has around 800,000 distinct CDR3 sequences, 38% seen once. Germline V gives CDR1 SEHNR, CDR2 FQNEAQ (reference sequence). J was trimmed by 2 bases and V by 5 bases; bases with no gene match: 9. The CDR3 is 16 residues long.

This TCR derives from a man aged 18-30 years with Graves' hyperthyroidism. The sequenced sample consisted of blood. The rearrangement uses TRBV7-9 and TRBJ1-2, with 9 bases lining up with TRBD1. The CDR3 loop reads CASSPKFTGGNYGYTF. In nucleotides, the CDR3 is TGTGCCAGCAGCCCCAAGTTCACAGGGGGCAACTATGGCTACACCTTC.